Following are 9 T cell receptor beta chains from one sample sequenced in a study of T-cell reconstitution after alpha-beta-depleted transplantation in children. TCRbeta library construction was performed incorporating unique molecular identifiers. Each CDR3 protein is one row after TCRdb ran MiXCR on the PCR reads. The sample consists of fewer than 550,000 distinct CDR3 sequences, approximately 11% of them appearing once. The material sequenced was PBMCs from the stem cell graft donor, taken from the stem cell graft. Receptors originate from a human donor who donated a stem cell graft to a child with acute myeloid leukemia.

At least ten counts were recorded for this clonotype. The chain uses TRBV20-1 and TRBJ2-3; a weak D match, TRBD2 (5 bases). Germline CDR1 reads DFQATT; CDR2 reads SNEGSKA (reference sequence). The CDR3 has 16 residues. The V gene lost 4 bases and the J gene lost 2 bases, with 19 bases spanning the gap. Here the CDR3 DNA reads TGCAGTGCTATGAGTCCGGTGCGGACTTCCACAGATACGCAGTATTTT. Its translation is CSAMSPVRTSTDTQYF.

The V gene is TRBV4-2, the J gene TRBJ1-6, with 7 bases fitting TRBD1. Germline V gives CDR1 LGHNA, CDR2 YNFKEQ. With 4 bases clipped from V and 2 bases from J, the junction kept 8 bases outside the gene matches. The CDR3 is 17 amino acids. CDR3 DNA sequence: TGTGCCAGCAGCCTGGAGACAGGGAACACCTATAATTCACCCCTCCACTTT. Its protein is CASSLETGNTYNSPLHF.

In DNA form, the CDR3 reads TGTGCCAGCAGCTCGCTGGTCGGGACTCAGCCCCAGCATTTT. Translation: CASSSLVGTQPQHF. The chain is built from TRBV7-8 and TRBJ1-5; possible D gene TRBD1, 5 bases. This CDR3 comprises 14 residues. In germline, CDR1 is SGHVS, CDR2 FQNEAQ. V was cut by 4 bases and J by 6 bases, with 13 bases left in between. The full variable domain, in which reference TRBV7-8 and TRBJ1-5 provide the parts outside the CDR3, is GAGVSQSPRYKVAKRGQDVALRCDPISGHVSLFWYQQALGQGPEFLTYFQNEAQLDKSGLPSDRFFAERPEGSVSTLKIQRTQQEDSAVYLCASSSLVGTQPQHFGDGTRLSIL.

The chain has TRBV18 and TRBJ1-5; 8 nucleotides line up with TRBD1. V dropped 3 bases and J dropped 4; count of bases not matched to a gene: 2. The CDR3 sequence is 14 residues long. Germline values: CDR1 KGHSH, CDR2 LQKENI. Here the CDR3 reads CASSPTGENQPQHF. As DNA, the CDR3 is TGTGCCAGCTCACCGACAGGGGAAAATCAGCCCCAGCATTTT.

The chain is built from TRBV25-1 and TRBJ2-5; D is tentatively TRBD1 or TRBD2 (5 bases each). V lost 3 bases and J lost 7, with 15 bases in between. This CDR3 is built from 14 residues. The germline V gene has CDR1 MGHDK and CDR2 SYGVNS. CDR3 sequence (DNA): TGTGCCAGCAGTGAGGAGGCCCCTCAGGGGACCCAGTACTTC. Translated, it gives CASSEEAPQGTQYF.

This clonotype was detected many times. This chain connects TRBV7-8 to TRBJ2-2, with D perhaps given as TRBD1 or TRBD2 (5 bases each). Germline-derived CDR1 and CDR2 are SGHVS and FQNEAQ. The CDR3 has 15 amino acids. V was pared by 9 bases and J by 1 base, with 15 bases between. The CDR3 is CASARRGGNTGELFF. The CDR3 coding sequence is TGTGCCAGTGCTCGTCGGGGCGGGAACACCGGGGAGCTGTTTTTT.

This clonotype was recorded once. The chain uses TRBV12-3 or TRBV12-4 and TRBJ2-1, with 12 bases aligning to TRBD2. Trimming at V came to 2 bases and at J to 9 bases, leaving 8 bases not matched to a gene. There are 16 residues in the CDR3. The CDR3 region is CASSLSLAGGAIEQFF. DNA of the CDR3: TGTGCCAGCAGTTTATCCCTAGCGGGAGGGGCCATTGAGCAGTTCTTC.

This clonotype was observed a handful of times. The V call is TRBV2, the J call TRBJ2-1; 8 bases line up with TRBD2. Germline CDR1 reads SNHLY; CDR2 reads FYNNEI. The V segment lost 6 bases and the J segment 2 bases; nucleotides outside the gene matches: 9. The CDR3 is 16 residues long. CDR3 in amino acids: CASSPPAGGPYNEQFF. CDR3 sequence (DNA): TGTGCCAGCAGCCCCCCGGCGGGGGGACCCTACAATGAGCAGTTCTTC.

This clonotype was seen only a few times. The J gene is TRBJ2-3, the V gene TRBV14, with D unresolved. The CDR3 contains 13 residues. V lost 4 bases and J lost 3, with 8 bases in between. Germline CDR1 is SGHDN and CDR2 is FVKESK. The CDR3 loop reads CASSRRPTDTQYF. The CDR3 DNA reads TGTGCCAGCAGCCGCCGACCAACAGATACGCAGTATTTT.